This T cell receptor beta chain was documented in a study of T cells in pancreatic ductal adenocarcinoma. General study points: Tumor samples had fewer productive templates and roughly 7.3-fold fewer unique clonotypes than blood. No significant tumor-blood clonality difference; means were about 0.11 and 0.072. The resected pancreatic cancer cohort was biased toward the minority with early-stage disease.

The V gene end was trimmed by 7 bases and the J gene end by 9 bases; junction bases not matched to a gene: 6. Germline V gene data show CDR1 as MNHEY and CDR2 as SVGAGI. CDR3 length equals 12 residues. Surgery without prior neoadjuvant therapy was the treatment of the selected pancreatic ductal adenocarcinoma patients. This table comes from immunoSEQ multiplex PCR, and its TCRdb copy is limited to in-frame clones, with some not included. The data show around 100,000 clones, roughly 96% seen once. On this clone: Its target is not known.

The sample was PBMCs. The sequence was collected from a human donor with pancreatic ductal adenocarcinoma. The rearrangement links TRBV6-5 to TRBJ2-1; TRBD2 agrees at 7 bases. The CDR3 here is CASTHSGGEQFF. The CDR3, as DNA: TGTGCCAGCACCCACTCGGGGGGTGAGCAGTTCTTC.